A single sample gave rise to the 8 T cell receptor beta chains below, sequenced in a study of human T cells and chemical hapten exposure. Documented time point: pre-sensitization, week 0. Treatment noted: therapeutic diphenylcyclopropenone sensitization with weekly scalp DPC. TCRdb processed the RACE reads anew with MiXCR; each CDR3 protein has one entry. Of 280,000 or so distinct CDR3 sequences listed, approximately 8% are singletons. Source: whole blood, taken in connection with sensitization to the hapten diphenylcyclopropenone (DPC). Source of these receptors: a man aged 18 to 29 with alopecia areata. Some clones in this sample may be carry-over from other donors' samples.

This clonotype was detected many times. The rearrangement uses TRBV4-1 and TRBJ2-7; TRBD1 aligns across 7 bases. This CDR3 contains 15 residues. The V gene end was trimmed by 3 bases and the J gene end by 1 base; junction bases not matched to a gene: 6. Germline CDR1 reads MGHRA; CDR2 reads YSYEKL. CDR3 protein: CASSQTPGQSYEQYF. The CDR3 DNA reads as TGCGCCAGCAGCCAGACTCCGGGACAGTCCTACGAGCAGTACTTC.

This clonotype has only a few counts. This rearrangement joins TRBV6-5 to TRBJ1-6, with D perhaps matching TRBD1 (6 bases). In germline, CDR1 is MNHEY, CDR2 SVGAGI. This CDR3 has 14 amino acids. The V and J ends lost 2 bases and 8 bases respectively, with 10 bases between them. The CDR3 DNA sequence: TGTGCCAGCAGTTACACAGGGCTCCATTCACCCCTCCACTTT. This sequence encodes CASSYTGLHSPLHF.

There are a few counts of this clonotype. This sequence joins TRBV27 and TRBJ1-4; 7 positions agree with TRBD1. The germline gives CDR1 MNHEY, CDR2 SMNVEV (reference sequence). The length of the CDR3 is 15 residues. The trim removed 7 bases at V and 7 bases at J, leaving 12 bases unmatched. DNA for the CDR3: TGTGCCAGCACCCTGTCAGGGGGGGTCGGTGAAAAACTGTTTTTT. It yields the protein CASTLSGGVGEKLFF. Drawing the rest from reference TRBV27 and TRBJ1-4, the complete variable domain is EAQVTQNPRYLITVTGKKLTVTCSQNMNHEYMSWYRQDPGLGLRQIYYSMNVEVTDKGDVPEGYKVSRKEKRNFPLILESPSPNQTSLYFCASTLSGGVGEKLFFGSGTQLSVL.

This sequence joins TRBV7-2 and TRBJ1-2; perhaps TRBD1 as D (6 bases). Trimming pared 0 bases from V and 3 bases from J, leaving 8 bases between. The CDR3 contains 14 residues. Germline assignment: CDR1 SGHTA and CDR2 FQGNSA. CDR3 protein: CASSLAGADYGYTF. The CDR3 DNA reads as TGTGCCAGCAGCTTAGCGGGGGCAGACTATGGCTACACCTTC.

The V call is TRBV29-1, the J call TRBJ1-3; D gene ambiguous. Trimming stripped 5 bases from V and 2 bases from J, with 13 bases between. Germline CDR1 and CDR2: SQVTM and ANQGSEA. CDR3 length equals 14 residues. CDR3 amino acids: CSVRPGTTGNTIYF. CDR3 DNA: TGCAGCGTTCGGCCGGGAACCACTGGAAACACCATATATTTT.

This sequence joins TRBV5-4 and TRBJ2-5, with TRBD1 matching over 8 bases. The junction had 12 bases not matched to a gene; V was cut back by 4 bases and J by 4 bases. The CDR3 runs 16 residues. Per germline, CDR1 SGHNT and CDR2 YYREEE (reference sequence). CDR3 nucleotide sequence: TGTGCCAGCAGCCCAGGACAGGGTAGAGGAGGAGAGACCCAGTACTTC. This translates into CASSPGQGRGGETQYF.

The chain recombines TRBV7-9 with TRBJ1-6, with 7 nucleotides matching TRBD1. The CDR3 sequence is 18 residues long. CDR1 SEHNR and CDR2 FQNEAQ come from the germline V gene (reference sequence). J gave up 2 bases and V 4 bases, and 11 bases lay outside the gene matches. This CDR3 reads CASSSGETGFTYNSPLHF. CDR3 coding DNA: TGTGCCAGCAGCTCGGGGGAGACAGGGTTTACCTATAATTCACCCCTCCACTTT. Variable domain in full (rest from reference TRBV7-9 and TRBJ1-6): DTGVSQNPRHKITKRGQNVTFRCDPISEHNRLYWYRQTLGQGPEFLTYFQNEAQLEKSRLLSDRFSAERPKGSFSTLEIQRTEQGDSAMYLCASSSGETGFTYNSPLHFGNGTRLTVT.

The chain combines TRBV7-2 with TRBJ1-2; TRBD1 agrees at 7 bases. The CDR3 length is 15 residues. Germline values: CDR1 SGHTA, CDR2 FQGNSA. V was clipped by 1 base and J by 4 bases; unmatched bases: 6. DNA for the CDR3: TGTGCCAGCAGCTTAGGGGGGACAGCTTTCTATGGCTACACCTTC. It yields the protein CASSLGGTAFYGYTF.